This T cell receptor (beta chain) came from a study of read filtering for tumor transcriptome and immune sequencing. Study overall: By R-ISS, stages I, II and III held approximately 8, 17 and 7 patients. RNA-seq yielded only roughly 80 to 1,300 TCR reads, IR-seq about 4 to 10.27 million. After DNase treatment, RNA was made into whole-transcriptome libraries.

Molecular barcoded adaptors covering alpha/delta and beta/gamma chains were used on approximately 440 ng RNA. A single record per CDR3 protein comes from TCRdb applying MiXCR to the reads. The sample contains 20,000 to 25,000 distinct CDR3 sequences, about an eighth of which appear only once. This clonotype showed up many times. This CDR3 is built from 12 residues. In germline, CDR1 is SGHTA, CDR2 FQGNSA. The ends were cut back, 5 bases at V and 7 bases at J, with 9 bases in the middle. Sequencing used a population of CD138-negative cells sorted from bone marrow. The TCR comes from a donor at least 40 years old with multiple myeloma. The chain has TRBV7-2 and TRBJ2-1; D not certain. CDR3 in amino acids: CASSPPRNEQFF. The CDR3 coding sequence is TGTGCCAGCAGCCCTCCTAGAAATGAGCAGTTCTTC. Full variable domain (rest looked up from reference TRBV7-2 and TRBJ2-1): GAGVSQSPSNKVTEKGKDVELRCDPISGHTALYWYRQSLGQGLEFLIYFQGNSAPDKSGLPSDRFSAERTGGSVSTLTIQRTQQEDSAVYLCASSPPRNEQFFGPGTRLTVL.